The 7 T cell receptor beta chains presented below share a single source sample, sequenced in a study of T cell repertoires in cytomegalovirus infection. Each CDR3 protein is one row after TCRdb ran MiXCR on the reads. The repertoire holds 450,000 to 650,000 distinct CDR3 sequences, over 35% seen once, with 40% to 60% in the top ten. Their target antigens are unknown. The sequences come from cultured PBMCs, collected from culture after CMV antigen stimulation. The receptor source for this set is a human donor in good health (CMV status not recorded). Some clones in this sample may be carry-over from other donors' samples.

Worth noting for this clonotype: One end of the junction varies from germline; a read error may be responsible. The rearrangement joins TRBV7-9 to TRBJ2-7; perhaps TRBD1 as D (6 bases). Germline V gives CDR1 SEHNR, CDR2 FQNEAQ (reference sequence). The CDR3 loop spans 13 amino acids. The CDR3 DNA sequence: TGTGCCAGCAGCTTAGGAGGGGGTTACGAGGAGTACTTC. Amino acid sequence: CASSLGGGYEEYF.

The chain recombines TRBV9 with TRBJ2-7; 9 bases map to TRBD2. The CDR3 length is 18 residues. The germline gives CDR1 SGDLS, CDR2 YYNGEE. The ends lost 0 bases at V and 0 bases at J; junction bases unmatched: 10. CDR3 sequence: CASSVGTSGRGYSYEQYF. CDR3 sequence (DNA): TGTGCCAGCAGCGTAGGCACTAGCGGGCGCGGATACTCCTACGAGCAGTACTTC.

This rearrangement joins TRBV18 to TRBJ1-4; no reliable D call. Germline V lookup: CDR1 KGHSH, CDR2 LQKENI. V lost 5 bases and J lost 4, with 8 bases in between. CDR3 size: 13 residues. For the CDR3, the DNA is TGTGCCAGCTCAGCGGAGTTTAATGAAAAACTGTTTTTT. Its protein product is CASSAEFNEKLFF.

This clonotype appeared a few times. The chain carries TRBV7-6 and TRBJ2-1; 8 nucleotides match TRBD1. The CDR3 length is 15 residues. With 1 base clipped from V and 7 bases from J, the junction kept 6 bases outside the gene matches. Per the germline V gene, CDR1 is SGHVS and CDR2 is FNYEAQ. CDR3 DNA: TGTGCCAGCAGCTTAGTTCAGGGGGCGGGGAATGAGCAGTTCTTC. As protein: CASSLVQGAGNEQFF.

The table lists this clonotype with a few counts. The CDR3 is CASSFRPQTHEQYF. The CDR3 bases are TGTGCCAGCAGCTTTAGGCCCCAAACCCACGAGCAGTACTTC. The J gene is TRBJ2-7, the V gene TRBV7-2; D remains unclear. Trimming took 3 bases from V and 5 from J, leaving 14 bases between them. Germline V gives CDR1 SGHTA, CDR2 FQGNSA. The CDR3 loop spans 14 amino acids.

This clonotype was detected only a few times. The V call is TRBV6-6, the J call TRBJ2-7; 13 nucleotides align to TRBD2. The V gene end was trimmed by 4 bases and the J gene end by 6 bases; junction bases not matched to a gene: 9. The CDR3 runs to 16 residues. Germline loops: CDR1 MNHNY, CDR2 SVGAGI (reference sequence). The CDR3 nucleotides are TGTGCCAGCAGTTTTATACTAGCGGGAGGGTTCGGCGAGCAGTACTTC. Protein sequence: CASSFILAGGFGEQYF.

This clonotype was recorded a few times. The chain links TRBV6-6 to TRBJ2-1; tentatively, D is TRBD2 (7 bases). V was shortened by 10 bases and J by 6 bases, with 22 bases between the two germline ends. Per germline, CDR1 MNHNY and CDR2 SVGAGI (reference sequence). CDR3 length equals 15 residues. CDR3 protein: CATDRFRTRGNEQFF. DNA for the CDR3: TGTGCCACCGACAGGTTTCGGACTAGGGGCAATGAGCAGTTCTTC.